Below are 18 T cell receptor beta chains sequenced from a single sample in a study of CD8 T cells in acute hepatitis C reinfection. Profiled with immunoSEQ multiplex PCR; TCRdb holds only in-frame clones, not every one. The repertoire has tens of thousands of clones, over 75% of them found once; the top ten carry roughly 11%. Time point noted: naive CD8 control sorted from an acute-time-point sample. Sequenced input: naive CD8+ T cells from PBMCs. These TCRs come from a woman aged 18-29 years who spontaneously cleared hepatitis C infection.

This sequence joins TRBV4-1 and TRBJ2-1, with D possibly being TRBD1 (6 bases). CDR1 and CDR2 (germline): MGHRA, YSYEKL. The CDR3 is 17 amino acids. V was trimmed by 0 bases and J by 8 bases, leaving 20 bases between them. CDR3 region: CASSQEGAAPTGYEQFF. The CDR3 coding sequence is TGCGCCAGCAGCCAAGAGGGAGCGGCTCCAACAGGGTATGAGCAGTTCTTC.

The chain links TRBV27 to TRBJ2-1; TRBD2 matches 13 bases. Trimming took 5 bases from V and 9 from J; bases not matched to a gene: 7. This CDR3 comprises 15 residues. The germline CDR1 and CDR2 sequences are MNHEY and SMNVEV (reference sequence). In DNA, the CDR3 is TGTGCCAGCAGTATCCCGACTAGCGGGAGGTCTGAGCAGTTCTTC. The encoded protein is CASSIPTSGRSEQFF.

The chain recombines TRBV5-5 with TRBJ1-1, with D hard to call. Germline V CDR1 and CDR2: SGHKS, YYEKEE (reference sequence). CDR3 length: 11 residues. V lost 4 bases and J lost 5, with 6 bases in between. In DNA, the CDR3 is TGTGCCAGCAGCCGCAATACTGAAGCTTTCTTT. Encoded protein: CASSRNTEAFF.

The rearrangement joins TRBV18 to TRBJ2-5, with D perhaps matching TRBD1 (7 bases). The CDR3 covers 16 residues. V was shortened by 2 bases and J by 3 bases, with 16 bases between the two germline ends. Germline V gene lookup returns CDR1 KGHSH and CDR2 LQKENI. CDR3: CASSPNPGGLKETQYF. CDR3 nucleotides: TGTGCCAGCTCACCAAACCCAGGGGGGCTCAAAGAGACCCAGTACTTC.

This clone was detected once. This chain joins TRBV7-9 and TRBJ2-7; D gene unclear. Per germline, CDR1 SEHNR and CDR2 FQNEAQ (reference sequence). V was pared by 5 bases and J by 3 bases, with 8 bases between. The CDR3 sequence is 12 residues long. The DNA of the CDR3 is TGTGCCAGCAGCAGTACGAGCTACGAGCAGTACTTC. This gives the protein CASSSTSYEQYF. Looking up the rest from reference TRBV7-9 and TRBJ2-7 gives the full variable domain: DTGVSQNPRHKITKRGQNVTFRCDPISEHNRLYWYRQTLGQGPEFLTYFQNEAQLEKSRLLSDRFSAERPKGSFSTLEIQRTEQGDSAMYLCASSSTSYEQYFGPGTRLTVT.

This chain links TRBV9 with TRBJ2-7, with D perhaps matching TRBD2 (5 bases). V was clipped by 3 bases and J by 0 bases, with 13 bases between them. This CDR3 is built from 15 residues. Per the germline V gene, CDR1 is SGDLS and CDR2 is YYNGEE. The CDR3 here is CASSEGGYSSYEQYF. In DNA, the CDR3 is TGTGCCAGCAGCGAGGGCGGGTACTCCTCCTACGAGCAGTACTTC.

The chain links TRBV7-3 to TRBJ2-3; no reliable D call. The length of the CDR3 is 13 residues. Trimming took 0 bases from V and 6 from J, leaving 7 bases between them. CDR1 is SGHTA and CDR2 is FQGTGA in the germline V gene. The CDR3 DNA is TGTGCCAGCAGCTTAACGCAAGGTGATACGCAGTATTTT. The encoded protein is CASSLTQGDTQYF.

The chain employs TRBV7-9 and TRBJ1-1; TRBD1 is a possible D gene (5 bases). Germline V CDR1 and CDR2: SEHNR, FQNEAQ (reference sequence). V shed 1 base and J shed 3 bases, with 15 bases lying between them. The CDR3 runs to 16 residues. The CDR3 nucleotides are TGTGCCAGCAGCTTAGAAGGAGGGGTTGAGTACACTGAAGCTTTCTTT. Translating it yields CASSLEGGVEYTEAFF.

CDR3 sequence: CASSPVVSSYEQYF. The CDR3 nucleotides are TGCGCCAGCAGCCCCGTAGTGAGCTCCTACGAGCAGTACTTC. The rearrangement uses TRBV4-1 and TRBJ2-7; D is uncertain. The CDR3 loop spans 14 amino acids. Germline loops: CDR1 MGHRA, CDR2 YSYEKL. Trimming stripped 4 bases from V and 0 bases from J, with 10 bases between.

The J gene is TRBJ2-3, the V gene TRBV29-1; tentative D call: TRBD1 (6 bases). With 3 bases removed from V and 4 bases from J, the gap between germline ends came to 17 bases. Germline CDR1 is SQVTM and CDR2 is ANQGSEA. This CDR3 is built from 15 residues. The CDR3 sequence: CSVEGLGAPPDTQYF. The CDR3 coding sequence is TGCAGCGTTGAGGGCCTGGGGGCGCCCCCAGATACGCAGTATTTT.

This clone was detected once. V usage is TRBV7-3 and J usage is TRBJ2-1; perhaps D is TRBD1 or TRBD2 (5 bases each). V lost 3 bases and J lost 8, with 11 bases in between. Germline V lookup: CDR1 SGHTA, CDR2 FQGTGA. The CDR3 is made up of 13 amino acids. Written as DNA, the CDR3 is TGTGCCAGCAGCTTTCTAGGGGACGATGAGCAGTTCTTC. Translating it yields CASSFLGDDEQFF.

The chain uses TRBV5-6 and TRBJ1-5, with TRBD1 as a possible D gene (5 bases). Per germline, CDR1 SGHDT and CDR2 YYEEEE. The CDR3 totals 16 residues. V was cut by 4 bases and J by 3 bases, with 17 bases left in between. CDR3 sequence (DNA): TGTGCCAGCAGCGAACGGGACGGATCGGTCAATCAGCCCCAGCATTTT. It yields the protein CASSERDGSVNQPQHF.

The chain uses TRBV19 and TRBJ1-5, with no clear D. Trimming took off 3 bases at V and 0 bases at J, with 15 bases between the two ends. The CDR3 runs to 17 residues. Germline V lookup: CDR1 LNHDA, CDR2 SQIVND (reference sequence). As DNA, the CDR3 is TGTGCCAGTAGTATGACGTCAGGCCGATATAGCAATCAGCCCCAGCATTTT. It is translated as CASSMTSGRYSNQPQHF.

This chain links TRBV29-1 with TRBJ1-4; D call uncertain. Germline CDR1 SQVTM, CDR2 ANQGSEA. V lost 5 bases and J lost 6, with 16 bases in between. The CDR3 contains 14 residues. This chain's CDR3 is CSVRRVPRDEKLFF. The CDR3 nucleotides are TGCAGCGTTAGACGGGTCCCAAGAGATGAAAAACTGTTTTTT.

The chain carries TRBV7-6 and TRBJ1-3; D gene ambiguous. The CDR3 loop spans 16 amino acids. V was cut by 3 bases and J by 0 bases, with 12 bases left in between. Germline CDR1 is SGHVS and CDR2 is FNYEAQ. The CDR3 coding sequence is TGTGCCAGCAGCTTGTCTTCCGGGAACTCTGGAAACACCATATATTTT. Protein sequence: CASSLSSGNSGNTIYF. Complete variable domain (other parts from reference TRBV7-6 and TRBJ1-3): GAGVSQSPRYKVTKRGQDVALRCDPISGHVSLYWYRQALGQGPEFLTYFNYEAQQDKSGLPNDRFSAERPEGSISTLTIQRTEQRDSAMYRCASSLSSGNSGNTIYFGEGSWLTVV.

This chain uses TRBV7-6 with TRBJ2-1, with D perhaps matching TRBD2 (5 bases). V dropped 5 bases and J dropped 14 bases, with 19 bases sitting between them. Germline lookup yields CDR1 SGHVS and CDR2 FNYEAQ. The CDR3 is 13 amino acids. CDR3 DNA: TGTGCCAGCAGCCCCGGACGAGGGCAAAGGGAGTTCTTC. Its protein is CASSPGRGQREFF.

The chain uses TRBV2 and TRBJ2-1, with 7 bases matching TRBD2. The CDR3 has 16 residues. V shed 3 bases, J shed 6 bases, and the junction held 11 bases outside the gene matches. Germline V gene lookup returns CDR1 SNHLY and CDR2 FYNNEI. The CDR3 DNA reads TGTGCCAGCAGTGACCCTGCGGGAGTGGGCCTCAATGAGCAGTTCTTC. This gives the protein CASSDPAGVGLNEQFF. Looking up the rest from reference TRBV2 and TRBJ2-1 gives the full variable domain: EPEVTQTPSHQVTQMGQEVILRCVPISNHLYFYWYRQILGQKVEFLVSFYNNEISEKSEIFDDQFSVERPDGSNFTLKIRSTKLEDSAMYFCASSDPAGVGLNEQFFGPGTRLTVL.

This chain links TRBV6-5 with TRBJ2-7; D remains ambiguous. CDR1 and CDR2 from the germline V gene are MNHEY and SVGAGI. V lost 9 bases and J lost 3, with 21 bases in between. The CDR3 covers 15 residues. CDR3 DNA sequence: TGTGCCAGTAGACCGGAAGCTTTCCGCATCTACGAGCAGTACTTC. The encoded protein is CASRPEAFRIYEQYF.